This T cell receptor beta chain is from a study of response to subunit inactivated influenza vaccine. TCRdb reanalysed the RT-PCR reads using MiXCR and keeps one entry per CDR3 protein. The sample lists about 780,000 distinct CDR3 sequences; roughly 18% were seen once. CDR3 length: 16 amino acids. V lost 2 bases to trimming and J lost 1 base; unmatched junction nucleotides: 5. Germline CDR1 ENHRY, CDR2 SYGVKD. This TCR derives from a man aged 50 or older who received an inactivated influenza vaccine. The sequenced sample was PBMCs from blood, obtained 5 days after vaccination. The chain recombines TRBV10-3 with TRBJ2-3, with TRBD2 matching 8 bases. CDR3 amino acids: CAISEPGGPGTDTQYF. The CDR3 coding sequence is TGTGCCATCAGTGAGCCGGGAGGGCCCGGCACAGATACGCAGTATTTT.